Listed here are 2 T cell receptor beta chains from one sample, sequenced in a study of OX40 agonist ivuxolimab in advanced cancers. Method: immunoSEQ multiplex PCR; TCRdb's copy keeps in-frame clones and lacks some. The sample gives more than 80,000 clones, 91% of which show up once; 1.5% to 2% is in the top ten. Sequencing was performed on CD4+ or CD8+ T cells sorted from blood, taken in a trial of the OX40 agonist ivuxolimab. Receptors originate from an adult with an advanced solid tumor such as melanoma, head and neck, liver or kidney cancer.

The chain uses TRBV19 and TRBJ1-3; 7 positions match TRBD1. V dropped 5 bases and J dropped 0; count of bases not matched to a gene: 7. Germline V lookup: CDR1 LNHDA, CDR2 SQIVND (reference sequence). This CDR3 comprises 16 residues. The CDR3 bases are TGTGCCAGTAGTGACCCAGGGGGAGCCTCTGGAAACACCATATATTTT. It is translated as CASSDPGGASGNTIYF. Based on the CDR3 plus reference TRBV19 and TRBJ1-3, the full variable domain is DGGITQSPKYLFRKEGQNVTLSCEQNLNHDAMYWYRQDPGQGLRLIYYSQIVNDFQKGDIAEGYSVSREKKESFPLTVTSAQKNPTAFYLCASSDPGGASGNTIYFGEGSWLTVV.

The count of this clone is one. CDR3 amino acids: CASSSKDRDYEQYF. The DNA for the CDR3 is TGTGCCAGCAGCTCAAAGGACAGGGACTACGAGCAGTACTTC. The V and J genes are TRBV9 and TRBJ2-7; 8 bases are shared with TRBD1. The germline V gene has CDR1 SGDLS and CDR2 YYNGEE. Trimming took 4 bases from V and 3 from J; bases not matched to a gene: 6. This CDR3 spans 14 amino acids.